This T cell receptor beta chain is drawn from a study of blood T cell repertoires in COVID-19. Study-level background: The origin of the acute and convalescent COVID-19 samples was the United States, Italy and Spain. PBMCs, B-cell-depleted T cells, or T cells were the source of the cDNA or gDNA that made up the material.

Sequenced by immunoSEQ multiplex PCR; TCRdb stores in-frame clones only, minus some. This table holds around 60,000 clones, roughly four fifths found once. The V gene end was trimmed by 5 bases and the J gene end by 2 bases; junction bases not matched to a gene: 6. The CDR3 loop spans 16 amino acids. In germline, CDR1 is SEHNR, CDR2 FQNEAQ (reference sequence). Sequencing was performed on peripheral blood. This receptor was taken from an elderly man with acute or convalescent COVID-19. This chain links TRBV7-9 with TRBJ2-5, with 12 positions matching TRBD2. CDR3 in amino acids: CASSLPTSGGQETQYF. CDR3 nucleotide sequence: TGTGCCAGCAGCCTCCCGACTAGCGGGGGACAAGAGACCCAGTACTTC.